This paragraph reports one T cell receptor (beta chain). The antigen is not known. Clones were read by immunoSEQ multiplex PCR, and TCRdb kept only the in-frame ones, dropping some. Of around 62,000 clones listed, roughly 82% were seen once; the top ten hold 2% to 3%. This entry belongs to a study of OX40 agonist ivuxolimab in advanced cancers. Background on the study: Ivuxolimab, which patients received intravenously every 2 weeks, was dosed at 0.01 to 10 mg/kg.

Study-level findings and limits: Expanded clones were, on average, more numerous among CD8+ T cells than CD4+. Which antigen the expanded peripheral T cells recognized is unknown.

The TCR comes from an adult with an advanced solid tumor such as melanoma, head and neck, liver or kidney cancer. The source material was CD4+ or CD8+ T cells sorted from blood, sampled in a trial of the OX40 agonist ivuxolimab.

This CDR3 is CASSLAQGSGTEAFF. The CDR3 DNA sequence: TGTGCCAGCAGTTTAGCACAGGGATCGGGAACTGAAGCTTTCTTT. The chain has TRBV6-5 and TRBJ1-1, with a weak D call TRBD1 (6 bases). The CDR3 has 15 residues. V was pared by 4 bases and J by 5 bases, with 17 bases between. Germline CDR1 is MNHEY and CDR2 is SVGAGI.